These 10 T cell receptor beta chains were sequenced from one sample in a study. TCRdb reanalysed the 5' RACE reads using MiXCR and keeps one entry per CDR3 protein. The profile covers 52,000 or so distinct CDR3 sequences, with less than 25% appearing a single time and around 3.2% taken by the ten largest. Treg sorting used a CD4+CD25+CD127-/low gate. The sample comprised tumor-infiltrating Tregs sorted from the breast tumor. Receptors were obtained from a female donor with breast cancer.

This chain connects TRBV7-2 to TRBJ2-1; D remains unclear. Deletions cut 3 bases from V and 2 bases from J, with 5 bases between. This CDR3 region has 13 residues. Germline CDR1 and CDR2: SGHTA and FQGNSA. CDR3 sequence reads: CASSFGTYNEQFF. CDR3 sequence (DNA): TGTGCCAGCAGCTTCGGAACCTACAATGAGCAGTTCTTC.

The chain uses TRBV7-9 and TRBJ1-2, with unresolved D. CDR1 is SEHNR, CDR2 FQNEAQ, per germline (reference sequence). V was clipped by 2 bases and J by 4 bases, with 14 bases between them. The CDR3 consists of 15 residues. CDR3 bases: TGTGCCAGCAGCTTATCTTCACTAAGCCCCTATGGCTACACCTTC. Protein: CASSLSSLSPYGYTF.

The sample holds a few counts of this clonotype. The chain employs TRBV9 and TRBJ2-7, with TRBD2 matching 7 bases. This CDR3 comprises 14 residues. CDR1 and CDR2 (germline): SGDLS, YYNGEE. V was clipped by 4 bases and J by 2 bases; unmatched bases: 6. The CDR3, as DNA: TGTGCCAGCAGCTCCAGCGGGACCACCTACGAGCAGTACTTC. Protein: CASSSSGTTYEQYF.

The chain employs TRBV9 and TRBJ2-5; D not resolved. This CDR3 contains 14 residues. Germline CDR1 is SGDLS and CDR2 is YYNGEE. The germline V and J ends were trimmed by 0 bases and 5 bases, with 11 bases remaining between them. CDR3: CASSVGALWETQYF. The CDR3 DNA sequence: TGTGCCAGCAGCGTAGGGGCCCTATGGGAGACCCAGTACTTC.

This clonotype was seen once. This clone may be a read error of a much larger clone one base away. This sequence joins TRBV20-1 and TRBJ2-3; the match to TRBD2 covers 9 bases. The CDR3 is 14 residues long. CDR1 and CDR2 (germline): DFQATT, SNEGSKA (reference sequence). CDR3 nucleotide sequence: TGCACCGCCCGGCGGGAGGGATTCACAGATACGCAGGATTTT. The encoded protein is CTARREGFTDTQDF.

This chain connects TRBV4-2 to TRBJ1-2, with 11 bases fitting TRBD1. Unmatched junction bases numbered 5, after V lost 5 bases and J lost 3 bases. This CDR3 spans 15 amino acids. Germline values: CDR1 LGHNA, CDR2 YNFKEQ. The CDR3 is CASSFPGQGDYGYTF. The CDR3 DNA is TGTGCCAGCAGCTTTCCGGGACAGGGGGACTATGGCTACACCTTC.

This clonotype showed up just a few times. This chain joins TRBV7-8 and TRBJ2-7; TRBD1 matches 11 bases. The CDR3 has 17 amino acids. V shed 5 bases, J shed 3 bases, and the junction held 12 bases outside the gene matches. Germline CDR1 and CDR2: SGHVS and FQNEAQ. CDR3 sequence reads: CASSPTGTGGGGYEQYF. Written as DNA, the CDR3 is TGTGCCAGCAGCCCTACCGGGACAGGGGGAGGAGGCTACGAGCAGTACTTC.

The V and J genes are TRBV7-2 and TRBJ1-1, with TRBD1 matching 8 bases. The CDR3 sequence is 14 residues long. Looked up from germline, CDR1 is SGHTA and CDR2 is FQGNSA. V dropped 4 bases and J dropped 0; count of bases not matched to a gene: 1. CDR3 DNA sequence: TGTGCCAGCAGCTCAGGGGGCGTGAACACTGAAGCTTTCTTT. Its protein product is CASSSGGVNTEAFF. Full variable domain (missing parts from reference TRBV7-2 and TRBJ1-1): GAGVSQSPSNKVTEKGKDVELRCDPISGHTALYWYRQSLGQGLEFLIYFQGNSAPDKSGLPSDRFSAERTGGSVSTLTIQRTQQEDSAVYLCASSSGGVNTEAFFGQGTRLTVV.

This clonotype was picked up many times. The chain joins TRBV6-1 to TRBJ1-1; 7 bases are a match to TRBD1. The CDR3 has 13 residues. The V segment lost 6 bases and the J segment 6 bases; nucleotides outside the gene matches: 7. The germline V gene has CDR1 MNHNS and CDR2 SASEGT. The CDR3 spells CASSAIQGAEAFF. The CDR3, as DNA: TGTGCCAGCAGCGCCATCCAGGGGGCTGAAGCTTTCTTT.

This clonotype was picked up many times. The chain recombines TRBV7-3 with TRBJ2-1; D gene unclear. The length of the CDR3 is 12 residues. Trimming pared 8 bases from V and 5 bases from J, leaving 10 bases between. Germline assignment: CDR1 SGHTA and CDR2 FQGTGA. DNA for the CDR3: TGTGCCAGCGGGCAGAGTGACAATGAGCAGTTCTTC. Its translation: CASGQSDNEQFF.